The 19 T cell receptor beta chains in this list originate from one sample, sequenced in a study of blood T cell repertoires in COVID-19. TCRdb's copy holds only in-frame clones and misses some; the assay was immunoSEQ multiplex PCR. The sample consists of around 280,000 clones, about 90% of them appearing once. Sequencing input: PBMCs or T cells enriched from blood (not recorded which). Receptors originate from a young woman with acute COVID-19.

V gene TRBV19 combines with J gene TRBJ1-5; no firm D call. Germline V lookup: CDR1 LNHDA, CDR2 SQIVND (reference sequence). The CDR3 totals 15 residues. V lost 3 bases and J lost 0, with 9 bases in between. CDR3 loop: CASSIGSFSNQPQHF. The CDR3 DNA follows: TGTGCCAGTAGTATTGGCTCCTTTAGCAATCAGCCCCAGCATTTT.

The chain links TRBV6-9 to TRBJ2-7; possibly TRBD1 for D (6 bases). The V gene's germline CDR1 is MNHGY and CDR2 SVAAGI. Deletions cut 4 bases from V and 4 bases from J, with 17 bases between. The CDR3 consists of 15 residues. CDR3 residues: CASSSLTGKPYEQYF. CDR3 nucleotide sequence: TGTGCCAGCAGTTCCCTGACAGGAAAGCCGTACGAGCAGTACTTC.

This clone was seen only a few times. V and J are TRBV2 and TRBJ2-1; D unresolved. Germline V gene sequence: CDR1 SNHLY, CDR2 FYNNEI. Between the trimmed V and J ends, which lost 0 bases and 9 bases, there was a span of 6 bases. This CDR3 contains 12 residues. The CDR3 nucleotides read TGTGCCAGCAGTGAAGCGCTCGGTGAGCAGTTCTTC. Translating it yields CASSEALGEQFF.

The chain couples TRBV11-2 to TRBJ2-7, with 8 bases identical to TRBD1. Germline V gene sequence: CDR1 SGHAT, CDR2 FQNNGV. This CDR3 contains 16 residues. Losses at the gene ends were 4 bases for V and 2 bases for J; bases not matched to a gene: 10. The CDR3 loop is CASSWALRTGTYEQYF. In DNA, the CDR3 is TGTGCCAGCAGCTGGGCTTTGAGGACAGGGACCTACGAGCAGTACTTC.

V usage is TRBV2 and J usage is TRBJ2-2; maybe TRBD2 (5 bases). The germline V gene encodes CDR1 SNHLY and CDR2 FYNNEI. The CDR3 runs to 15 residues. V shed 2 bases and J shed 4 bases, with 11 bases lying between them. For the CDR3, the DNA is TGTGCCAGCAGTGAACAAGGAGGACCCACCGGGGAGCTGTTTTTT. Translating gives CASSEQGGPTGELFF.

The genes are TRBV16 and TRBJ2-1; 7 positions match TRBD2. Germline V gene sequence: CDR1 KGHSY, CDR2 FQNENV. The V and J ends lost 0 bases and 7 bases, in that order; junction bases with no gene match: 9. The CDR3 sequence is 16 residues long. The CDR3 loop reads CASSQSAGAQKNEQFF. DNA of the CDR3: TGTGCCAGCAGCCAATCGGCGGGAGCGCAAAAAAATGAGCAGTTCTTC.

V gene TRBV3-1 (or the pseudogene TRBV3-2) combines with J gene TRBJ1-6; 9 bases agree with TRBD1. The CDR3 extends over 20 amino acids. The germline gives CDR1 LGHDT, CDR2 YNNKEL (reference sequence). V shed 3 bases, J shed 4 bases, and the junction held 16 bases outside the gene matches. Here the CDR3 DNA reads TGTGCCAGCAGCCAGGCCTTTAAGGGACAGGGCCTTTATTATAATTCACCCCTCCACTTT. Translated: CASSQAFKGQGLYYNSPLHF.

The chain employs TRBV11-3 and TRBJ2-7; D not certain. Germline CDR1 reads SGHNT; CDR2 reads YENEEA. The V end was cut by 1 base, the J end by 3 bases, with 7 bases between. The CDR3 is 13 amino acids. As DNA, the CDR3 is TGTGCCAGCAGCTTAGCGGTAAACTACGAGCAGTACTTC. Residues: CASSLAVNYEQYF.

Of note for this clone: The junction departs from germline at one end; a sequencing error may be responsible. The chain combines TRBV6-2 or TRBV6-3 with TRBJ1-4; 9 nucleotides match TRBD1. CDR3 length: 15 residues. The germline CDR1 and CDR2 sequences are MNHEY and SVGEGT. Written as DNA, the CDR3 is TGTGCCACCAGTTCCCAGGACAGGGGTGGTGAAAAACTGTTTTTT. Its protein is CATSSQDRGGEKLFF.

This rearrangement joins TRBV5-4 to TRBJ2-5; 8 bases line up with TRBD1. With 5 bases clipped from V and 2 bases from J, the junction kept 8 bases outside the gene matches. The CDR3 covers 15 residues. CDR1 and CDR2 (germline): SGHNT, YYREEE (reference sequence). CDR3 DNA: TGTGCCAGCAGTACAGGGGGTGGAGGGCAAGAGACCCAGTACTTC. Its translation: CASSTGGGGQETQYF.

This chain joins TRBV29-1 and TRBJ2-6; no definite D call. Germline CDR1 and CDR2: SQVTM and ANQGSEA. This CDR3 contains 13 residues. V lost 7 bases and J lost 0, with 7 bases in between. CDR3 sequence (DNA): TGCAGCGCCTCAGACTCTGGGGCCAACGTCCTGACTTTC. Translation: CSASDSGANVLTF.

The CDR3 DNA reads TGTGCCAGCAGTGAAAGGGGCGCGAGGAACTATGGCTACACCTTC. Amino acid sequence: CASSERGARNYGYTF. The V gene is TRBV2, the J gene TRBJ1-2, with D possibly being TRBD1 (5 bases). Germline V gene lookup returns CDR1 SNHLY and CDR2 FYNNEI. The CDR3 is 15 residues long. V lost 2 bases and J lost 2, with 12 bases in between.

The chain joins TRBV19 to TRBJ2-7; D gene ambiguous. The CDR3 sequence is 15 residues long. Germline V gene data show CDR1 as LNHDA and CDR2 as SQIVND (reference sequence). Trimming pared 3 bases from V and 2 bases from J, leaving 14 bases between. The CDR3 DNA reads as TGTGCCAGTAGTATCCTCTTCGCAGATCCCTACGAGCAGTACTTC. It is translated as CASSILFADPYEQYF.

The rearrangement links TRBV28 to TRBJ1-5, with D maybe TRBD1 (5 bases). The CDR3 has 15 residues. V was trimmed by 2 bases and J by 2 bases, leaving 10 bases between them. CDR1 and CDR2 from the germline V gene are MDHEN and SYDVKM. The CDR3 protein is CASSLGGTGNQPQHF. For the CDR3, the DNA is TGTGCCAGCAGTTTAGGGGGGACGGGCAATCAGCCCCAGCATTTT.

The chain employs TRBV7-2 and TRBJ2-7; 9 bases are a match to TRBD2. V lost 1 base, J lost 4 bases, and 5 bases stayed unmatched. The CDR3 spans 15 residues. Germline V gene sequence: CDR1 SGHTA, CDR2 FQGNSA. As DNA, the CDR3 is TGTGCCAGCAGCTTAGTAGTAGCGGGAGTGTACGAGCAGTACTTC. Its translation is CASSLVVAGVYEQYF.

The chain recombines TRBV19 with TRBJ2-6, with a weak D call TRBD2 (6 bases). The CDR3 sequence is 16 residues long. The germline V gene encodes CDR1 LNHDA and CDR2 SQIVND (reference sequence). V dropped 1 base and J dropped 2 bases, with 9 bases sitting between them. The CDR3 coding sequence is TGTGCCAGTAGTATAGGGGGGAGGACTGGGGCCAACGTCCTGACTTTC. This translates into CASSIGGRTGANVLTF.

The V gene is TRBV3-1 (or the pseudogene TRBV3-2), the J gene TRBJ1-1; tentatively, D is TRBD1 (5 bases). Germline-derived CDR1 and CDR2 are LGHDT and YNNKEL (reference sequence). The CDR3 runs 13 residues. V dropped 4 bases and J dropped 2 bases, with 8 bases sitting between them. CDR3 region: CASSRGQNTEAFF. The CDR3 nucleotides are TGTGCCAGCAGCCGAGGACAAAACACTGAAGCTTTCTTT.

The chain joins TRBV6-5 to TRBJ2-1; TRBD2 agrees at 7 bases. With V trimmed by 6 bases and J by 5 bases, 7 bases remained unmatched. The CDR3 is 14 residues long. Germline CDR1 is MNHEY and CDR2 is SVGAGI. The CDR3 DNA follows: TGTGCCAGCAGCCTAGCGGCCCCCAACAATGAGCAGTTCTTC. It yields the protein CASSLAAPNNEQFF.

The rearrangement uses TRBV28 and TRBJ2-1; D is unclear. This CDR3 region has 16 residues. The germline V gene has CDR1 MDHEN and CDR2 SYDVKM. The V and J ends lost 3 bases and 0 bases respectively, with 12 bases between them. CDR3 nucleotides: TGTGCCAGCAGTTTCTCCAGGCGCCGCTCCTACAATGAGCAGTTCTTC. This codes for CASSFSRRRSYNEQFF.